This T cell receptor (beta chain) was observed in a study of T cells in Graves' hyperthyroidism and ophthalmopathy. Whole-study findings and limits: Ophthalmopathy was model-predicted a median roughly 6.5 months pre-onset.

Comment on this clonotype: Its antigen is still unknown.

It was RNA transcripts that yielded the amplified TCR beta CDR3 regions. An initial round of RT-PCR targeting the TCR CDR3 relied on the HTBI primer set. TCRdb processed the multiplex PCR reads anew with MiXCR; each CDR3 protein has one entry. The repertoire has some 510,000 distinct CDR3 sequences, about half of them found once; the top ten carry 6.5% to 9%. Trimming at V came to 4 bases and at J to 8 bases, leaving 11 bases not matched to a gene. Germline CDR1 is SGHRS and CDR2 is YFSETQ. The CDR3 contains 14 residues. Exclusion of patients followed from uncontrolled infection, other autoimmune disease, pregnancy or lactation.

V and J are TRBV5-1 and TRBJ1-1; 7 bases line up with TRBD1. This receptor was obtained from a woman under 30 with Graves' hyperthyroidism. The material sequenced was peripheral blood or thyroid tissue (not recorded which). The DNA of the CDR3 is TGCGCCAGCAGCCAAGCCATCCGGGACAGAGAAGCTTTCTTT. Translating gives CASSQAIRDREAFF.